Listed below are T cell receptor beta chains from one sample, sequenced in a study of vaccination effects on CD4 cells after COVID-19. Profiled with immunoSEQ multiplex PCR; TCRdb holds only in-frame clones, not every one. In the table there are about 54,000 clones, 80% to 85% of which are singletons. These receptors have no identified antigens. Sequenced here: CD4+ T cells from PBMCs cultured with HCoV-229E spike peptides, sampled before COVID-19 vaccination. The receptors stem from a human donor who received a COVID-19 vaccine. The conserved cysteine and the conserved F or W are not part of the CDR3 here. Only part of the rows carry a size: once, few, many, or a class if the clone is expanded.

v_gene	abundance	j_gene	CDR3aa
TRBV2	few	TRBJ2-2	ASSAHGGAGELF
TRBV4-1	.	TRBJ2-5	ASSQDSAGGVTQY
TRBV24-1	.	TRBJ2-1	ATSDPGTGDNEQF
TRBV9	once	TRBJ2-3	ASSVVGYTDTQY
TRBV5-1	few	TRBJ2-2	ASSSQGAAGELF
TRBV3-1/TRBV3-2	.	TRBJ1-3	ASSQDVGRLTVSGNTIY
TRBV29-1	.	TRBJ2-5	SVERGRETQY
TRBV14	.	TRBJ2-1	ASSLTSGPAGNEQF
TRBV3-1/TRBV3-2	.	TRBJ1-3	ASSQLSTGPSGNTIY
TRBV7-2	.	TRBJ1-5	ASSSKGGGNQPQH
TRBV28	.	TRBJ1-5	ASSPQGAGFGQPQH
TRBV24-1	.	TRBJ1-1	ATSTGTPGSTEAF
TRBV27	.	TRBJ1-2	ASSFDRTGDYGYT
TRBV27	.	TRBJ1-6	ASSRLLAPLGDNSPLH
TRBV7-2	.	TRBJ1-1	DRRSEAF
TRBV30	.	TRBJ1-2	AWNLGTGHGYT
TRBV5-1	.	TRBJ1-6	ASSYTGDNSPLH